Shown below are 23 T cell receptor beta chains from a single sample sequenced in a study of blood T cell repertoires in COVID-19 (dated by TCRdb to the early 2020s). Library preparation employed the immunoSEQ multiplex PCR assay. Held by TCRdb, this immuneACCESS table contains in-frame sequences only and omits some clones. Under half of the omission traces to an unresolved V gene where checked; the cause of the rest is unknown. The sample table shows roughly 120,000 clones, and roughly 87% are seen once. The ten largest clones add up to 4.5% to 5% of the sample. Sequencing was done on a sample of peripheral blood. The receptors originated from a human donor in a cohort sampled during active COVID-19.

V gene TRBV20-1 combines with J gene TRBJ2-1; TRBD2 aligns across 8 bases. Germline loops: CDR1 DFQATT, CDR2 SNEGSKA (reference sequence). The length of the CDR3 is 13 residues. After removal of 3 bases from V and 6 bases from J, the junction contained 4 bases not matched to a gene. The CDR3 DNA follows: TGCAGTGCTAGTAGCGGGACTAGCAATGAGCAGTTCTTC. Its protein is CSASSGTSNEQFF.

This CDR3 is CASSNHGQGTSSPLHF. The CDR3 DNA reads TGTGCCAGCAGCAACCACGGACAGGGAACGAGTTCACCCCTCCACTTT. This chain uses TRBV11-3 with TRBJ1-6; 8 nucleotides match TRBD1. The CDR3 totals 16 residues. V gave up 5 bases and J gave up 9 bases; unmatched junction bases: 12. Looked up from germline, CDR1 is SGHNT and CDR2 is YENEEA.

This chain uses TRBV20-1 with TRBJ2-1, with D possibly being TRBD1 (5 bases). CDR3 length: 15 amino acids. Germline-derived CDR1 and CDR2 are DFQATT and SNEGSKA (reference sequence). V was shortened by 3 bases and J by 0 bases, with 12 bases between the two germline ends. The CDR3 sequence: CSASSGHLSYNEQFF. The DNA of the CDR3 is TGCAGTGCTAGTTCTGGACACCTCTCCTACAATGAGCAGTTCTTC.

J is TRBJ2-7 and V is TRBV7-9; the D gene is possibly TRBD2 (5 bases). V lost 2 bases, J lost 2 bases, and 16 bases lay in between. Germline V gene lookup returns CDR1 SEHNR and CDR2 FQNEAQ (reference sequence). The CDR3 has 16 residues. CDR3 sequence (DNA): TGTGCCAGCAGCTTAAATCTCGGGGATAGGGCCTACGAGCAGTACTTC. Protein: CASSLNLGDRAYEQYF.

V is TRBV7-2 and J is TRBJ2-1, with 8 bases identical to TRBD1. The CDR3 is 14 amino acids. Losses at the gene ends were 5 bases for V and 15 bases for J; bases not matched to a gene: 15. CDR1 and CDR2 (germline): SGHTA, FQGNSA. The CDR3 region is CASSNSPRTGPSFF. The CDR3 DNA sequence: TGTGCCAGCAGCAACTCACCAAGGACAGGGCCGTCGTTCTTC.

The chain is built from TRBV11-1 and TRBJ2-7, with 8 nucleotides matching TRBD2. V dropped 4 bases and J dropped 0; count of bases not matched to a gene: 8. This CDR3 region has 16 residues. CDR1 is SGHAT, CDR2 FQDESV, per germline (reference sequence). The CDR3 region is CASSSAGGDNSYEQYF. CDR3 nucleotide sequence: TGTGCCAGCAGCTCCGCCGGGGGGGACAACTCCTACGAGCAGTACTTC.

The chain recombines TRBV6-1 with TRBJ2-1; 14 nucleotides match TRBD2. V shed 4 bases, J shed 0 bases, and the junction held 2 bases outside the gene matches. In germline, CDR1 is MNHNS, CDR2 SASEGT. The CDR3 runs 17 residues. CDR3 nucleotides: TGTGCCAGCAGTGGGACTAGCGGGAGGATCTCCTACAATGAGCAGTTCTTC. Protein product: CASSGTSGRISYNEQFF.

The CDR3 sequence is CASSLGGTGGKSGYTF. The CDR3 DNA reads TGTGCCAGCAGCTTAGGAGGGACCGGGGGAAAAAGCGGCTACACCTTC. This sequence joins TRBV7-2 and TRBJ1-2, with D tentatively TRBD1 (5 bases). From germline, CDR1 is SGHTA and CDR2 FQGNSA. Trimming cost V 1 base and J 8 bases, with 20 bases left between them. This CDR3 has 16 amino acids.

The rearrangement joins TRBV28 to TRBJ2-7, with 8 bases lining up with TRBD1. Per the germline V gene, CDR1 is MDHEN and CDR2 is SYDVKM. The J segment lost 5 bases and the V segment lost 5 bases, leaving 11 bases of the junction unmatched. The CDR3 sequence is 15 residues long. CDR3 amino acids: CASSVGTGVPHEQYF. The CDR3, as DNA: TGTGCCAGCAGTGTAGGGACAGGTGTTCCCCACGAGCAGTACTTC.

As for this clone: This same CDR3 is encoded by further DNA sequences in the sample. The chain couples TRBV18 to TRBJ1-2, with TRBD1 matching over 8 bases. From germline, CDR1 is KGHSH and CDR2 LQKENI. The CDR3 has 13 residues. J gave up 4 bases and V 3 bases, and 1 base lay outside the gene matches. CDR3 amino acids: CASSPDRVYGYTF. The CDR3 DNA is TGTGCCAGCTCACCGGACAGGGTCTATGGCTACACCTTC.

The CDR3: CATSDRRQIASTDTQYF. CDR3 coding DNA: TGTGCCACCAGTGACCGACGACAGATAGCTAGCACAGATACGCAGTATTTT. This chain uses TRBV24-1 with TRBJ2-3; a possible D gene is TRBD1 (5 bases). Germline lookup yields CDR1 KGHDR and CDR2 SFDVKD. CDR3 length: 17 amino acids. V was clipped by 4 bases and J by 0 bases, with 16 bases between them.

Points on this clone: Within the sample, other DNA sequences also encode this same CDR3. The J gene is TRBJ2-7, the V gene TRBV20-1, with D possibly matching TRBD1 (6 bases). V gave up 5 bases and J gave up 3 bases, with 8 bases separating them. The CDR3 has 11 amino acids. From germline, CDR1 is DFQATT and CDR2 SNEGSKA (reference sequence). The CDR3 is CSARDNYEQYF. CDR3 DNA sequence: TGCAGTGCTCGGGACAACTACGAGCAGTACTTC.

The rearrangement joins TRBV2 to TRBJ2-7; possibly TRBD1 for D (6 bases). The CDR3 is 13 amino acids. Germline CDR1 reads SNHLY; CDR2 reads FYNNEI. V was trimmed by 0 bases and J by 6 bases, leaving 9 bases between them. The CDR3 DNA reads TGTGCCAGCAGTGAAGCGAGAGGGGGCGAGCAGTACTTC. It codes for CASSEARGGEQYF.

This sequence joins TRBV6-5 and TRBJ1-1; 10 bases are a match to TRBD1. The CDR3 has 15 residues. Germline V gives CDR1 MNHEY, CDR2 SVGAGI. V lost 2 bases and J lost 10; bases outside the gene matches: 10. In DNA, the CDR3 is TGTGCCAGCAGTTACCGTCCCGGGACAGGGGATGCAGCTTTCTTT. This gives the protein CASSYRPGTGDAAFF.

The chain recombines TRBV11-2 with TRBJ2-7; 11 bases align to TRBD2. CDR1 and CDR2 (germline): SGHAT, FQNNGV. The trim removed 3 bases at V and 3 bases at J, leaving 4 bases unmatched. The CDR3 loop spans 15 amino acids. The CDR3 coding sequence is TGTGCCAGCAGCTTGATTAGCGGGGGGGTCTACGAGCAGTACTTC. It codes for CASSLISGGVYEQYF.

The chain recombines TRBV4-3 with TRBJ2-7; 7 bases map to TRBD2. The CDR3 has 16 amino acids. Trimming removed 0 bases from V and 5 bases from J; junction bases left unmatched: 10. The germline CDR1 and CDR2 sequences are LGHNA and YSLEER. The CDR3 is CASSQDPGGRAHEQYF. The CDR3 DNA reads TGCGCCAGCAGCCAAGATCCGGGAGGCAGGGCCCACGAGCAGTACTTC.

The rearrangement joins TRBV5-1 to TRBJ2-3; 11 bases are a match to TRBD2. V lost 9 bases, J lost 5 bases, and 11 bases stayed unmatched. The V gene's germline CDR1 is SGHRS and CDR2 YFSETQ. CDR3 length: 15 amino acids. The CDR3 here is CATSRTSGGVDTQYF. The CDR3 DNA follows: TGCGCCACCTCCCGAACTAGCGGGGGAGTAGATACGCAGTATTTT.

The chain recombines TRBV5-1 with TRBJ2-5, with 8 bases fitting TRBD2. CDR1 and CDR2 from the germline V gene are SGHRS and YFSETQ. The V gene end was trimmed by 0 bases and the J gene end by 5 bases; junction bases not matched to a gene: 9. CDR3 length: 16 amino acids. The CDR3 loop is CASSLGTSNTFETQYF. CDR3 sequence (DNA): TGCGCCAGCAGCTTGGGGACTAGCAATACGTTCGAGACCCAGTACTTC.

The chain has TRBV3-1 (or the pseudogene TRBV3-2) and TRBJ1-1, with D possibly being TRBD1 (5 bases). Germline V CDR1 and CDR2: LGHDT, YNNKEL (reference sequence). V lost 1 base, J lost 3 bases, and 9 bases lay in between. This CDR3 region has 14 residues. Written as DNA, the CDR3 is TGTGCCAGCAGCCAAGTGCAGGGTGACACTGAAGCTTTCTTT. Protein sequence: CASSQVQGDTEAFF.

In nucleotides, the CDR3 is TGTGCCAGCAGTAGTAATGGGGAGGCAAGTGAGCAGTTCTTC. Protein product: CASSSNGEASEQFF. The genes are TRBV6-5 and TRBJ2-1, with D perhaps matching TRBD2 (6 bases). The CDR3 sequence is 14 residues long. Germline values: CDR1 MNHEY, CDR2 SVGAGI. Trimming took 5 bases from V and 9 from J, leaving 17 bases between them.

CDR3 nucleotides: TGCGCCAGCAGCTTGGTTGGGGAGACTGAAGCTTTCTTT. Encoded protein: CASSLVGETEAFF. The rearrangement uses TRBV5-1 and TRBJ1-1; D is uncertain. Germline values: CDR1 SGHRS, CDR2 YFSETQ. CDR3 length: 13 amino acids. Trimming stripped 0 bases from V and 5 bases from J, with 8 bases between. The variable domain in full, completed from reference TRBV5-1 and TRBJ1-1, reads KAGVTQTPRYLIKTRGQQVTLSCSPISGHRSVSWYQQTPGQGLQFLFEYFSETQRNKGNFPGRFSGRQFSNSRSEMNVSTLELGDSALYLCASSLVGETEAFFGQGTRLTVV.

This rearrangement joins TRBV6-2 or TRBV6-3 to TRBJ2-6; D call uncertain. There are 15 residues in the CDR3. Germline V gene sequence: CDR1 MNHEY, CDR2 SVGEGT. V lost 1 base and J 0 bases, leaving 4 bases between the germline ends. The CDR3 is CASSYWASGANVLTF. The CDR3 DNA reads TGTGCCAGCAGTTACTGGGCCTCTGGGGCCAACGTCCTGACTTTC.

V is TRBV11-2 and J is TRBJ1-2, with a weak D call TRBD1 (6 bases). In germline, CDR1 is SGHAT, CDR2 FQNNGV. The CDR3 contains 14 residues. The ends were cut back, 4 bases at V and 7 bases at J, with 16 bases in the middle. CDR3 protein: CASSSSETGFGYTF. The CDR3 nucleotides are TGTGCCAGCAGCTCGTCCGAGACAGGCTTTGGCTACACCTTC. The entire variable domain, with the rest obtained from reference TRBV11-2 and TRBJ1-2, is as follows: EAGVAQSPRYKIIEKRQSVAFWCNPISGHATLYWYQQILGQGPKLLIQFQNNGVVDDSQLPKDRFSAERLKGVDSTLKIQPAKLEDSAVYLCASSSSETGFGYTFGSGTRLTVV.